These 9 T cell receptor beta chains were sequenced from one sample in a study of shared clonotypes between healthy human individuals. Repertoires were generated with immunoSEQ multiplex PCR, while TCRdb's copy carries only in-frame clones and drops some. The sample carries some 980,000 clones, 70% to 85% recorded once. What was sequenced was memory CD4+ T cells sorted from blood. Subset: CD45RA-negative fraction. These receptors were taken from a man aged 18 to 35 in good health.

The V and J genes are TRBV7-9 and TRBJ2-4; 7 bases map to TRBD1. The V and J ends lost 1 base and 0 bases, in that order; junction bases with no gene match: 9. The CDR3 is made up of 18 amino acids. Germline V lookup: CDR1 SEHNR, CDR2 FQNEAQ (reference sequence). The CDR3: CASSLGQGFDLAKNIQYF. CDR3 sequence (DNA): TGTGCCAGCAGCTTAGGACAGGGATTCGATCTAGCCAAAAACATTCAGTACTTC.

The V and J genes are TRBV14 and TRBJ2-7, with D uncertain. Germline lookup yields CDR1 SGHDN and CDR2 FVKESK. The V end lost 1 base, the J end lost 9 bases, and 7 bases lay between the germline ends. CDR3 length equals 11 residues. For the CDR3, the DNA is TGTGCCAGCAGCCAAGGATCTTGGCAGTACTTC. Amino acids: CASSQGSWQYF.

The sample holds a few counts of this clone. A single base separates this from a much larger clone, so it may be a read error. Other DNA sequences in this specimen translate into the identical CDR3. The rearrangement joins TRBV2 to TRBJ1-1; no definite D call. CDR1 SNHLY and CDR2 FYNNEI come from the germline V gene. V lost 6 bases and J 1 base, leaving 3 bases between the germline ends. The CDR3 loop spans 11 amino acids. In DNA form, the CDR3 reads TGTGCCAGCAGGGAGAACACTGAAGCTTTCTTT. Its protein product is CASRENTEAFF.

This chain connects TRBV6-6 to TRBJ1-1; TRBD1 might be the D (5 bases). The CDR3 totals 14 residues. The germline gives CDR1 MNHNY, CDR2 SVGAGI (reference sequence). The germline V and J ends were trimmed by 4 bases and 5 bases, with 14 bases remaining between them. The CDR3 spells CASSSTGASTEAFF. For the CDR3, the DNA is TGTGCCAGCAGTTCCACAGGCGCCAGTACTGAAGCTTTCTTT.

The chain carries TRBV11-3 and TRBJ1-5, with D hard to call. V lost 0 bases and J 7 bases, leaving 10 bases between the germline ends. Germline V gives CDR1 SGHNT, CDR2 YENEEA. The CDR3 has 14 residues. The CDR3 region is CASSLEVIGQPQHF. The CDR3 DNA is TGTGCCAGCAGCTTAGAGGTAATCGGGCAGCCCCAGCATTTT.

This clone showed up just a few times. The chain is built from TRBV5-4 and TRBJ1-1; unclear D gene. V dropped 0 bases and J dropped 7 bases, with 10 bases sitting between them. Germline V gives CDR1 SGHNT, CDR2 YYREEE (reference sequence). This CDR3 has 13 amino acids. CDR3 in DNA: TGTGCCAGCAGCTTGGTGACATCCGATGAAGCTTTCTTT. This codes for CASSLVTSDEAFF.

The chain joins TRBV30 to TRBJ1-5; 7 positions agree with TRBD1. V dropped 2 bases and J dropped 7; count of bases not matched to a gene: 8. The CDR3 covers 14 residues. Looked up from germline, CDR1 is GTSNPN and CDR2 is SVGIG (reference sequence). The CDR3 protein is CAWSKSTGQQPQHF. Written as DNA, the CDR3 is TGTGCCTGGAGTAAGTCGACAGGGCAACAGCCCCAGCATTTT.

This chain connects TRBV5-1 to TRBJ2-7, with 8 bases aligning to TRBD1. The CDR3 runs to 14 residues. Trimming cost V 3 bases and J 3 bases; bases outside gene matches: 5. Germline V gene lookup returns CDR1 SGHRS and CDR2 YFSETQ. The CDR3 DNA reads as TGCGCCAGCAGCTCCGGGACAGGAAGCTACGAGCAGTACTTC. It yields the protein CASSSGTGSYEQYF.

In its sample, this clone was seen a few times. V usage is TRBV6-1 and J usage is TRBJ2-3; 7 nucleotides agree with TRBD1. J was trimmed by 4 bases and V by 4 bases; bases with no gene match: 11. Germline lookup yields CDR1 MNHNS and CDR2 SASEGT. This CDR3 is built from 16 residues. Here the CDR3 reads CASSVREGGMSDTQYF. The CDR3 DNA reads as TGTGCCAGCAGTGTCCGCGAAGGGGGCATGTCAGATACGCAGTATTTT.